This T cell receptor beta chain was recorded in a study of cytomegalovirus exposure and HLA in healthy donors. The PCR was carried out with 60 Vbeta primers and 13 Jbeta primers. Profiling relied on immunoSEQ multiplex PCR, and the TCRdb table lists in-frame clones only, not all of them. This sample has 65,000 to 70,000 clones, with about 73% found just once. With V trimmed by 4 bases and J by 7 bases, 9 bases remained unmatched. The CDR3 length is 15 residues. Germline V CDR1 and CDR2: MGHRA, YSYEKL. This chain connects TRBV4-1 to TRBJ1-4, with TRBD1 identical over 7 bases. The TCR sequence derives from a woman between 25 and 40 years old in good health and CMV-seronegative. The sample comprised PBMCs. CDR3 residues: CASSPQTGRGEKLFF. The CDR3 nucleotides are TGCGCCAGCAGCCCGCAGACAGGGCGGGGTGAAAAACTGTTTTTT.